This entry describes one T cell receptor beta chain. This entry is derived from a study of blood T cell repertoires in COVID-19. Study details: PBMCs, B-cell-depleted T cells, or T cells provided the cDNA or gDNA that made up the material.

Profiling relied on immunoSEQ multiplex PCR, and the TCRdb table lists in-frame clones only, not all of them. The sample contains a few hundred thousand clones, around nine tenths of which appear only once. V lost 1 base, J lost 1 base, and 13 bases lay in between. The germline gives CDR1 MDHEN, CDR2 SYDVKM. The CDR3 spans 16 residues. The sequenced sample consisted of PBMCs or T cells enriched from blood (not recorded which). V gene TRBV28 combines with J gene TRBJ1-2; D remains ambiguous. The clonotype comes from a woman between 40 and 50 years old who had recovered from COVID-19. CDR3 region: CASSLYPSQFNYGYTF. As DNA, the CDR3 is TGTGCCAGCAGTTTATACCCAAGTCAGTTTAACTATGGCTACACCTTC.